Each of the 32 T cell receptor beta chains below was sequenced from the same sample in a study of long-term antiretroviral therapy in people with HIV. Assay version v3.0 of immunoSEQ was used, and it was run at survey level. The repertoire was sequenced with immunoSEQ multiplex PCR; TCRdb's copy has only in-frame clones and lacks some. Of around 26,000 clones in the sample, less than 80% are singletons; the top ten hold 9% to 10%. This material consisted of unsorted PBMCs, taken 1.2 years after starting antiretroviral therapy. These receptors originate from a woman aged 40 to 55 with HIV.

In DNA, the CDR3 is TGTGCCAGCAGCTCCTTAGCGGGAGTGGTCTACGAGCAGTACTTC. Translated, it gives CASSSLAGVVYEQYF. The genes are TRBV7-8 and TRBJ2-7; 9 nucleotides line up with TRBD2. This CDR3 is built from 15 residues. Trimming at V came to 4 bases and at J to 3 bases, leaving 7 bases not matched to a gene. The germline V gene has CDR1 SGHVS and CDR2 FQNEAQ.

This chain links TRBV4-1 with TRBJ2-7, with a tentative D call TRBD1 (6 bases). Trimming removed 0 bases at V and 12 bases at J, with 15 bases between. This CDR3 spans 13 amino acids. Germline V CDR1 and CDR2: MGHRA, YSYEKL. CDR3 in DNA: TGCGCCAGCAGCCAAGACCGGACAGCTAAGGCGTACTTC. This encodes CASSQDRTAKAYF.

This chain connects TRBV10-1 to TRBJ2-2; D possibly uses TRBD1 or TRBD2 (6 bases each). The CDR3 sequence is 14 residues long. V shed 8 bases and J shed 5 bases, with 15 bases lying between them. Germline V gene lookup returns CDR1 WNHNN and CDR2 SYGVQD (reference sequence). CDR3 region: CASRRGVMTGELFF. The CDR3 bases are TGCGCCAGCCGGAGGGGGGTTATGACCGGGGAGCTGTTTTTT.

The chain employs TRBV27 and TRBJ1-5; D may be TRBD1 (5 bases). The CDR3 covers 14 residues. Germline CDR1 and CDR2: MNHEY and SMNVEV (reference sequence). Between the trimmed V and J ends, which lost 2 bases and 4 bases, there was a span of 9 bases. In nucleotides, the CDR3 is TGTGCCAGCAGTTTAAGTCGGGGGAATCAGCCCCAGCATTTT. Amino acids: CASSLSRGNQPQHF.

The V gene is TRBV7-8, the J gene TRBJ2-7; a possible D gene is TRBD2 (5 bases). V lost 5 bases to trimming and J lost 2 bases, with 10 bases between them. CDR3 length: 13 residues. CDR1 is SGHVS and CDR2 is FQNEAQ in the germline V gene. CDR3 bases: TGTGCCAGCAGCCTACGACTACCCTACGAGCAGTACTTC. Its translation is CASSLRLPYEQYF.

The rearrangement uses TRBV30 and TRBJ2-3, with 7 nucleotides matching TRBD2. This CDR3 has 14 amino acids. The germline gives CDR1 GTSNPN, CDR2 SVGIG (reference sequence). V dropped 1 base and J dropped 5; count of bases not matched to a gene: 6. CDR3 residues: CAWSAGGSLDTQYF. CDR3 DNA: TGTGCCTGGAGTGCCGGCGGGAGTTTAGATACGCAGTATTTT.

This clone was seen just once. V usage is TRBV7-9 and J usage is TRBJ2-2; D may be TRBD1 (6 bases). Germline V gives CDR1 SEHNR, CDR2 FQNEAQ (reference sequence). The CDR3 has 16 amino acids. The V end was cut by 4 bases, the J end by 7 bases, with 19 bases between. CDR3 sequence (DNA): TGTGCCAGCAGCTCCCGACAGGAGTTGCATATCGGGGAGCTGTTTTTT. Amino acid sequence: CASSSRQELHIGELFF.

The chain employs TRBV5-4 and TRBJ1-1; D unresolved. CDR3 length: 14 residues. CDR1 and CDR2 (germline): SGHNT, YYREEE (reference sequence). The V gene lost 1 base and the J gene lost 2 bases, with 9 bases spanning the gap. CDR3 protein: CASSLWNLNTEAFF. The CDR3 DNA reads as TGTGCCAGCAGCTTGTGGAACCTAAACACTGAAGCTTTCTTT.

By sample fraction, this clone is medium-sized. The chain couples TRBV27 to TRBJ2-7; 8 bases are shared with TRBD2. This CDR3 spans 16 amino acids. Trimming at V came to 5 bases and at J to 4 bases, leaving 13 bases not matched to a gene. Germline V gives CDR1 MNHEY, CDR2 SMNVEV (reference sequence). The CDR3 nucleotides read TGTGCCAGCAGTCTAGGTGGGGGCGGGAGGTGGTACGAGCAGTACTTC. Protein: CASSLGGGGRWYEQYF.

V gene TRBV27 combines with J gene TRBJ2-1, with 8 bases lining up with TRBD1. CDR1 and CDR2 from the germline V gene are MNHEY and SMNVEV (reference sequence). CDR3 size: 14 residues. After removal of 10 bases from V and 3 bases from J, the junction contained 8 bases not matched to a gene. The CDR3: CATSGGTGYNEQFF. DNA for the CDR3: TGTGCCACTTCTGGGGGGACAGGCTACAATGAGCAGTTCTTC.

This chain connects TRBV7-2 to TRBJ2-5; the D is unclear. Trimming took 5 bases from V and 6 from J, leaving 19 bases between them. CDR3 size: 15 residues. Germline V gene lookup returns CDR1 SGHTA and CDR2 FQGNSA. The DNA of the CDR3 is TGTGCCAGCAGCCCCTCTTCGGCCTCTCCGAAGACCCAGTACTTC. This codes for CASSPSSASPKTQYF.

This clone is classed as medium-sized. This rearrangement joins TRBV4-1 to TRBJ2-7; TRBD2 matches at 8 bases. The CDR3 sequence is 17 residues long. Germline V gene data show CDR1 as MGHRA and CDR2 as YSYEKL. Germline trimming cut 6 bases from V and 2 bases from J; bases unmatched to any gene: 15. CDR3 sequence (DNA): TGCGCCAGCAGTCATTCAGGCTCGGGGGGGACTCCCTACGAGCAGTACTTC. Translation: CASSHSGSGGTPYEQYF.

The gene calls are TRBV12-5 and TRBJ1-1; 8 bases line up with TRBD1. The V segment lost 0 bases and the J segment 8 bases; nucleotides outside the gene matches: 2. Germline V CDR1 and CDR2: LGHNT, FRNRAP. This CDR3 has 13 residues. CDR3: CASGLVRGPEAFF. The CDR3 nucleotides read TGTGCTAGTGGTTTGGTCAGGGGGCCCGAAGCTTTCTTT.

The chain joins TRBV11-2 to TRBJ1-3, with D unresolved. The ends were cut back, 1 base at V and 6 bases at J, with 13 bases in the middle. The CDR3 runs 15 residues. Germline lookup yields CDR1 SGHAT and CDR2 FQNNGV. As DNA, the CDR3 is TGTGCCAGCAGCTTAGCCTTCGGGTGGGAAAACACCATATATTTT. Its protein is CASSLAFGWENTIYF.

This chain joins TRBV4-3 and TRBJ2-1; 9 bases agree with TRBD2. After removal of 0 bases from V and 1 base from J, the junction contained 4 bases not matched to a gene. Germline V gene data show CDR1 as LGHNA and CDR2 as YSLEER. The CDR3 has 17 amino acids. CDR3 sequence reads: CASSQDGLAGSYNEQFF. The CDR3 DNA reads TGCGCCAGCAGCCAAGATGGTCTAGCGGGGTCCTACAATGAGCAGTTCTTC.

J is TRBJ2-7 and V is TRBV11-3; possibly TRBD1 or TRBD2 for D (5 bases each). Germline-derived CDR1 and CDR2 are SGHNT and YENEEA. CDR3 length: 16 amino acids. The germline V and J ends were trimmed by 5 bases and 2 bases, with 19 bases remaining between them. Written as DNA, the CDR3 is TGTGCCAGCAGCACCAGGTCGGGGACCCTAACCTACGAGCAGTACTTC. Translated, it gives CASSTRSGTLTYEQYF.

The chain recombines TRBV7-9 with TRBJ2-7; a possible D gene is TRBD2 (5 bases). The V gene's germline CDR1 is SEHNR and CDR2 FQNEAQ (reference sequence). The CDR3 is 19 residues long. The V gene lost 5 bases and the J gene lost 2 bases, with 28 bases spanning the gap. The DNA of the CDR3 is TGTGCCAGCAGCCCTCGTGAGGGATATGGAATTTCAAGCCCCTACGAGCAGTACTTC. Its protein product is CASSPREGYGISSPYEQYF.

The V call is TRBV11-2, the J call TRBJ2-7, with 14 bases aligning to TRBD2. V shed 8 bases, J shed 4 bases, and the junction held 1 base outside the gene matches. The length of the CDR3 is 13 residues. The germline gives CDR1 SGHAT, CDR2 FQNNGV. CDR3 sequence: CASGTSGSYEQYF. DNA of the CDR3: TGTGCCAGCGGGACTAGCGGGAGTTACGAGCAGTACTTC.

V and J are TRBV2 and TRBJ1-4; 7 positions agree with TRBD1. Germline loops: CDR1 SNHLY, CDR2 FYNNEI. The junction had 8 bases not matched to a gene; V was cut back by 5 bases and J by 5 bases. This CDR3 has 15 residues. The CDR3 is CASSYTGAKNEKLFF. The CDR3, as DNA: TGTGCCAGCAGTTATACAGGGGCGAAAAATGAAAAACTGTTTTTT.

Concerning this clone: This CDR3 is also generated by other DNA sequences in the sample. J is TRBJ2-3 and V is TRBV19; D unresolved. Between the trimmed V and J ends, which lost 9 bases and 6 bases, there was a span of 7 bases. The germline V gene has CDR1 LNHDA and CDR2 SQIVND (reference sequence). There are 10 residues in the CDR3. CDR3 in amino acids: CASHGDTQYF. As DNA, the CDR3 is TGTGCCAGCCACGGGGATACGCAGTATTTT.

The rearrangement uses TRBV5-4 and TRBJ2-5; possible D gene TRBD2, 6 bases. Germline CDR1 reads SGHNT; CDR2 reads YYREEE (reference sequence). The CDR3 covers 15 residues. Trimming removed 4 bases at V and 1 base at J, with 14 bases between. CDR3 sequence reads: CASSTSGRSQETQYF. The CDR3 DNA reads TGTGCCAGCAGCACGAGCGGGCGGAGCCAAGAGACCCAGTACTTC.

Notes on this clone: At one boundary the junction diverges from the germline segment, which might be a read error. The J gene is TRBJ2-1, the V gene TRBV6-5; perhaps TRBD2 as D (6 bases). This CDR3 contains 15 residues. CDR1 MNHEY and CDR2 SVGAGI come from the germline V gene. The CDR3 nucleotides are TGTGCCAGCAATCTAATGGGGGGAGGCTACTATGAGCAGTTCTTC. This encodes CASNLMGGGYYEQFF.

The chain is built from TRBV18 and TRBJ2-1; no clear D gene. The length of the CDR3 is 12 residues. Trimming shortened V by 1 base and J by 9 bases, and 7 bases separated the two germline ends. Germline-derived CDR1 and CDR2 are KGHSH and LQKENI. CDR3 loop: CASSPLLGEQFF. The DNA of the CDR3 is TGTGCCAGCTCACCACTCCTCGGTGAGCAGTTCTTC.

V usage is TRBV18 and J usage is TRBJ2-6, with 9 bases aligning to TRBD1. Unmatched junction bases numbered 3, after V lost 2 bases and J lost 1 base. The length of the CDR3 is 17 residues. The germline V gene encodes CDR1 KGHSH and CDR2 LQKENI. The CDR3 DNA is TGTGCCAGCTCACCAAGGGGACAGGGTTCTGGGGCCAACGTCCTGACTTTC. Protein product: CASSPRGQGSGANVLTF.

CDR3 sequence reads: CASSSQGSGVSLAKNIQYF. In DNA form, the CDR3 reads TGTGCCAGTAGTAGCCAAGGAAGCGGGGTTTCCTTAGCCAAAAACATTCAGTACTTC. The chain links TRBV19 to TRBJ2-4; TRBD2 agrees at 7 bases. The CDR3 is 19 amino acids. The junction had 15 bases not matched to a gene; V was cut back by 4 bases and J by 0 bases. Germline lookup yields CDR1 LNHDA and CDR2 SQIVND (reference sequence).

This chain connects TRBV6-6 to TRBJ1-1; D perhaps matches TRBD1 (6 bases). This CDR3 is 13 amino acids long. With 7 bases removed from V and 0 bases from J, the gap between germline ends came to 9 bases. Per the germline V gene, CDR1 is MNHNY and CDR2 is SVGAGI (reference sequence). CDR3 protein: CASTSGVNTEAFF. The CDR3 nucleotides read TGTGCCAGCACCTCAGGGGTGAACACTGAAGCTTTCTTT.

V usage is TRBV2 and J usage is TRBJ2-3; D is unclear. In germline, CDR1 is SNHLY, CDR2 FYNNEI. Deletions cut 6 bases from V and 6 bases from J, with 10 bases between. The CDR3 consists of 12 residues. This CDR3 is CASRRKMDTQYF. The CDR3 coding sequence is TGTGCCAGCAGGCGCAAGATGGATACGCAGTATTTT.

The chain joins TRBV5-1 to TRBJ2-1, with 7 bases fitting TRBD1. Germline CDR1 and CDR2: SGHRS and YFSETQ. V shed 4 bases, J shed 2 bases, and the junction held 6 bases outside the gene matches. This CDR3 contains 15 residues. DNA of the CDR3: TGCGCCAGCAGCGGTACCGGGACAGCCTACAATGAGCAGTTCTTC. It codes for CASSGTGTAYNEQFF. Supplemented by reference TRBV5-1 and TRBJ2-1, the full variable domain reads KAGVTQTPRYLIKTRGQQVTLSCSPISGHRSVSWYQQTPGQGLQFLFEYFSETQRNKGNFPGRFSGRQFSNSRSEMNVSTLELGDSALYLCASSGTGTAYNEQFFGPGTRLTVL.

This clone was counted between two and nine times. The chain recombines TRBV9 with TRBJ2-2; D is uncertain. Germline V lookup: CDR1 SGDLS, CDR2 YYNGEE. With 3 bases removed from V and 6 bases from J, the gap between germline ends came to 12 bases. The CDR3 sequence is 14 residues long. The CDR3 protein is CASSDPRAPGELFF. CDR3 DNA sequence: TGTGCCAGCAGCGATCCTCGGGCTCCCGGGGAGCTGTTTTTT.

This rearrangement joins TRBV11-2 to TRBJ1-2; 10 positions agree with TRBD1. Germline V CDR1 and CDR2: SGHAT, FQNNGV. The V gene end was trimmed by 6 bases and the J gene end by 5 bases; junction bases not matched to a gene: 3. This CDR3 contains 13 residues. The CDR3 protein is CASRADRGYGYTF. CDR3 DNA: TGTGCCAGCAGGGCGGACAGGGGGTATGGCTACACCTTC.

J is TRBJ2-7 and V is TRBV4-1; tentatively, D is TRBD1 (5 bases). Trimming removed 2 bases at V and 2 bases at J, with 13 bases between. This CDR3 has 15 amino acids. Germline V gives CDR1 MGHRA, CDR2 YSYEKL. In nucleotides, the CDR3 is TGCGCCAGCAGCCAATTGTCCCAGGGCGCCTACGAGCAGTACTTC. This sequence encodes CASSQLSQGAYEQYF.

In its sample, this clone was seen a few times. The chain joins TRBV19 to TRBJ1-1; TRBD1 might be the D (6 bases). Germline CDR1 is LNHDA and CDR2 is SQIVND (reference sequence). The CDR3 has 17 amino acids. V lost 3 bases to trimming and J lost 0 bases, with 17 bases between them. This CDR3 reads CASSILMGGAMNTEAFF. The CDR3 DNA reads TGTGCCAGTAGTATCCTCATGGGGGGCGCCATGAACACTGAAGCTTTCTTT.